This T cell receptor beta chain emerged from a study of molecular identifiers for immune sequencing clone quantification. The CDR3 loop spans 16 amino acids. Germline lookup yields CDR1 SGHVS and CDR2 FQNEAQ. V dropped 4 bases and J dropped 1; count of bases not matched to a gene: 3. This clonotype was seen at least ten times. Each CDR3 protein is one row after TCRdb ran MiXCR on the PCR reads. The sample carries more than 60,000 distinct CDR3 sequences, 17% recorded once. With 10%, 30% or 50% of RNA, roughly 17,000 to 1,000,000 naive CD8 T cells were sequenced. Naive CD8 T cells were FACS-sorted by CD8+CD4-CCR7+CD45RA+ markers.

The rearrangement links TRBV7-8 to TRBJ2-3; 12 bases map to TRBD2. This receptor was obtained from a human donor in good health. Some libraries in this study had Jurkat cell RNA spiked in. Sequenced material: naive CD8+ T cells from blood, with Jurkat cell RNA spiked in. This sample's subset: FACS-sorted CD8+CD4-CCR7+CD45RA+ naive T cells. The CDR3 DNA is TGTGCCAGCAGCTCGAGGACTAGCGGGGGCACAGATACGCAGTATTTT. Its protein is CASSSRTSGGTDTQYF.